This T cell receptor (beta chain) was recorded in a study of T cells in Graves' hyperthyroidism and ophthalmopathy. Germline V gene data show CDR1 as SGHRS and CDR2 as YFSETQ. The CDR3 has 15 residues. V was pared by 0 bases and J by 3 bases, with 6 bases of the junction left unmatched. This clonotype was counted many times. Regions amplified from RNA transcripts were the TCR beta CDR3 regions. First-round RT-PCR of the TCR CDR3 relied on the HTBI primer set. TCRdb called the multiplex PCR reads again in MiXCR, with one record for every CDR3 protein. Among a few hundred thousand distinct CDR3 sequences listed, 15% to 18% were seen once.

The clonotype was recovered from a woman under 30 with Graves' hyperthyroidism that later progressed to Graves' ophthalmopathy. The genes are TRBV5-1 and TRBJ2-7, with TRBD2 matching over 7 bases. The material sequenced was blood. CDR3: CASSLVASGNYEQYF. The CDR3 DNA reads TGCGCCAGCAGCTTGGTAGCTAGCGGAAACTACGAGCAGTACTTC.